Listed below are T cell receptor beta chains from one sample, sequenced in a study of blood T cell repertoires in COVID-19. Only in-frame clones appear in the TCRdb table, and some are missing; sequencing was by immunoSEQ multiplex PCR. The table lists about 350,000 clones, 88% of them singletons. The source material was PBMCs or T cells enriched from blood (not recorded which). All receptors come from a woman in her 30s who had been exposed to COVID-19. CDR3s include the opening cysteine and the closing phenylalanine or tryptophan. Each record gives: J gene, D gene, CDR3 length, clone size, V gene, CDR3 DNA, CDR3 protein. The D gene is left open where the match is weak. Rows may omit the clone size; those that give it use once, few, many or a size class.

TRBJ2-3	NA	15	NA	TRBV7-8	TGTGCCAGCAGCCTCACCGGGACTTCCACAGATACGCAGTATTTT	CASSLTGTSTDTQYF
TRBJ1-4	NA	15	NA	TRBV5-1	TGCGCCAGCAGCTTGTTCACAACAACTAATGAAAAACTGTTTTTT	CASSLFTTTNEKLFF
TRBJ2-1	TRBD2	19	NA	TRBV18	TGTGCCAGCTCACCCCATGAAATAGGGACTAGCGGGACCGACAATGAGCAGTTCTTC	CASSPHEIGTSGTDNEQFF
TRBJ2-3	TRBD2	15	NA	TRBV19	TGTGCCAGTAGCGGGACTAGCGGGGGCACAGATACGCAGTATTTT	CASSGTSGGTDTQYF
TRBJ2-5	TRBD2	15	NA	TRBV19	TGTGCAACCGCATGGGTAGCGGGAGACCAAGAGACCCAGTACTTC	CATAWVAGDQETQYF
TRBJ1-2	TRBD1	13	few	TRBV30	TGTGCCTGGAGTGTAGGGACAGGCCAGATCATGCTCTTC	CAWSVGTGQIMLF
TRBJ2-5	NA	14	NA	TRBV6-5	TGTGCCAGCAGCCGTAGCGGTAGTAAAGAGACCCAGTACTTC	CASSRSGSKETQYF
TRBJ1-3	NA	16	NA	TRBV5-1	TGCGCCAGCAGCTTGGCTGGGACTGGAGCTGGAAACACCATATATTTT	CASSLAGTGAGNTIYF
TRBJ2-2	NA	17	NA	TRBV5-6	TGTGCCAGCAGTTTAACAACCCGGACAGACAGCACCGGGGAGCTGTTTTTT	CASSLTTRTDSTGELFF
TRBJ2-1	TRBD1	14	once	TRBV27	TGTGCCAGCAGTTTGGGGACAGGGGTCAATGAGCAGTTCTTC	CASSLGTGVNEQFF
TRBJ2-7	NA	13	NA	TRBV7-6	TGTGCCAGCAGCACGACAAAAACCTACGAGCAGTACTTC	CASSTTKTYEQYF